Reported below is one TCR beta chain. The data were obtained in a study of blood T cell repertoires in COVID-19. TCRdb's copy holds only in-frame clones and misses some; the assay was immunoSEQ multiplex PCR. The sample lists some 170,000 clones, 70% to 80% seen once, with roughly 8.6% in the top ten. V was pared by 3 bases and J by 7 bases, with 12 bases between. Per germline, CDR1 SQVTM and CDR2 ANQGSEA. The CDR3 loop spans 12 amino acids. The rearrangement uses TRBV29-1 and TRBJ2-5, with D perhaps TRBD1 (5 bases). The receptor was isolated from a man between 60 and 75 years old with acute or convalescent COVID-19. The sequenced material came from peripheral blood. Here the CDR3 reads CSVDRVGATQYF. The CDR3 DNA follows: TGCAGCGTTGACAGGGTAGGGGCGACCCAGTACTTC.